This T cell receptor beta chain was sequenced during a study of blood T cell repertoires in COVID-19. Participants had their cohort set by participant-reported clinical history. V lost 3 bases to trimming and J lost 8 bases; unmatched junction nucleotides: 12. CDR1 and CDR2 from the germline V gene are SQVTM and ANQGSEA. The CDR3 sequence is 17 residues long. Authors' analysis steps: How many nucleated cells were present was estimated from reference gene primer amplification. The table came from immunoSEQ multiplex PCR; TCRdb's copy has only in-frame clones and leaves some out. V, J and clone size reflect that table, while D and trimming were determined from the DNA. The table records approximately 300,000 clones, around 84% of them present only once.

What was sequenced was PBMCs or T cells enriched from blood (not recorded which). This receptor was obtained from a woman aged 25 to 39 who had been exposed to COVID-19. The V and J genes are TRBV29-1 and TRBJ2-1; 14 nucleotides align to TRBD2. The CDR3 bases are TGCAGCGTTGACGGACACCCCGTGGGACTAGCGGGAGATGAGCAGTTCTTC. Residues: CSVDGHPVGLAGDEQFF.